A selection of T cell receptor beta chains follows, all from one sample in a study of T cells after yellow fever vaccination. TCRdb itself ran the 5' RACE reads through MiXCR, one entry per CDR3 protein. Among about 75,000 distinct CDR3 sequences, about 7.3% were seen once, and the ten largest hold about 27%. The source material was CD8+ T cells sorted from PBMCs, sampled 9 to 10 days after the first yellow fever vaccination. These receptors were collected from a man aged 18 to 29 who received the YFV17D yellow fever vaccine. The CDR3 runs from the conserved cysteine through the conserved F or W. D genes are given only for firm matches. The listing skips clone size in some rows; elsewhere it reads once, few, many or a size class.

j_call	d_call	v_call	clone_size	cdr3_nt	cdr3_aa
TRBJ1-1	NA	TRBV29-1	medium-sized	TGCAGCGTTGATGCGGGCAACGCTGAAGCTTTCTTT	CSVDAGNAEAFF
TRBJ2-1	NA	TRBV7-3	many	TGTGCCAGCAGCCCGCCTAGCTACAATGAGCAGTTCTTC	CASSPPSYNEQFF
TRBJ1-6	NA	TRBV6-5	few	TGTGCCAGCAGTTACCTACAGCTGACCTCCTATAATTCACCCCTCCACTTT	CASSYLQLTSYNSPLHF
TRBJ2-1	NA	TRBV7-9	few	TGTGCCAGCAGCTTGGGGGGATTCGATGAGCAGTTCTTC	CASSLGGFDEQFF
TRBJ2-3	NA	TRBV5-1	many	TGCGCCAGCAGCGGGCGGATTAGCACAGATACGCAGTATTTT	CASSGRISTDTQYF
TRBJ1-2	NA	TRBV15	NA	TGTGCCACCAGCAGCCGCGGCGGGGGTTTAACGGACTATGGCTACACCTTC	CATSSRGGGLTDYGYTF
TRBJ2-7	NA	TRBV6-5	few	TGTGCCAGCAGTTACGGGAATTCCTACGAGCAGTACTTC	CASSYGNSYEQYF
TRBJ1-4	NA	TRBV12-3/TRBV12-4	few	TGTGCCAGCAGTACCCTCCAGGGCTTAACTAATGAAAAACTGTTTTTT	CASSTLQGLTNEKLFF
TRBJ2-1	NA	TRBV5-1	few	TGCGCCAGCAGCTTGGCCTCGGGACGTAGCTCCTACAATGAGCAGTTCTTC	CASSLASGRSSYNEQFF
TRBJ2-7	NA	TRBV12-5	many	TGTGCTAGTGGTTTGACGGCCGAGCAGTACTTC	CASGLTAEQYF
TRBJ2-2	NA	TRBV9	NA	TGTGCCAGCAGCGGAAGGGGGGCGACCGGGGAGCTGTTTTTT	CASSGRGATGELFF
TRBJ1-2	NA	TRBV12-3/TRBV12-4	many	TGTGCCAGCAGTTTCGGGGTAGGCTATGGCTACACCTTC	CASSFGVGYGYTF
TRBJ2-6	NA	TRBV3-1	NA	TGTGCCAGCAGCCAACAGGTACCTGGGGCAAACGTCCTGACTTTC	CASSQQVPGANVLTF
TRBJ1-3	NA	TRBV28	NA	TGTGCCAGCAGTTTTTGGGGCAGGGCCAGGTCTGGGAACACCATATATTTT	CASSFWGRARSGNTIYF
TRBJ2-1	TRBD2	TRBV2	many	TGTGCCAGCAGTGAAGGGCGGGGGTACAATGAGCAGTTCTTC	CASSEGRGYNEQFF
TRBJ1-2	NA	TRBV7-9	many	TGTGCCAGCAGCTTAGGATCCCCGGGGTCCTATGGCTACACCTTC	CASSLGSPGSYGYTF
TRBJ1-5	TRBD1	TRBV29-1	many	TGCAGCGTTGAAGTCCCGGGACAGGGGGGCAATCAGCCCCAGCATTTT	CSVEVPGQGGNQPQHF
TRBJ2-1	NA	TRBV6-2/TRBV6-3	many	TGTGCCAGCAATCGAGACCCGTCCGGTAATGAGCAGTTCTTC	CASNRDPSGNEQFF
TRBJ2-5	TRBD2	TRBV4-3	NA	TGCGCCAGCAGCCAAGGACTAGCGGGGAAAGAGACCCAGTACTTC	CASSQGLAGKETQYF
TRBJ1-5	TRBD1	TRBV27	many	TGTGCCAGCAGTTCACGCGAGACAGGGACAATGAGCAATCAGCCCCAGCATTTT	CASSSRETGTMSNQPQHF
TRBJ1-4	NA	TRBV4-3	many	TGCGCCAGCAGCCAAGATGCGTACAGTTCGGGGCGGGGGGTGGACCTGGAAGAAAAACTGTTTTTT	CASSQDAYSSGRGVDLEEKLFF
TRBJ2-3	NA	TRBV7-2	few	TGTGCCAGCAGCTCCTGGACCTCGGGCGCAGATACGCAGTATTTT	CASSSWTSGADTQYF
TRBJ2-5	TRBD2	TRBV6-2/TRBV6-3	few	TGTGCCAGCAGCCGACTAGCGGGGGGGCTGGAGACCCAGTACTTC	CASSRLAGGLETQYF
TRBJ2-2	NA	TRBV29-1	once	TGCAGCGTTGAAGATCGCAGCCCCGGGGAGCTGTTTTTT	CSVEDRSPGELFF
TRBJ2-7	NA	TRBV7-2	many	TGTGCCAGCAGCTACTCCAGGATTCTCAACGAGCAGTACTTC	CASSYSRILNEQYF
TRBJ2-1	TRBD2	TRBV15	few	TGTGCCACCAGCAGATTAACTTATAGCGGGCACTACAATGAGCAGTTCTTC	CATSRLTYSGHYNEQFF
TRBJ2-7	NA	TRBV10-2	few	TGCGCCAGCGAATCACTCCCGACGGGGACCTACGAGCAGTACTTC	CASESLPTGTYEQYF
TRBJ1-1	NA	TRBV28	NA	TGTGCCAGAAGGCCCTCGGGGGGGAGTAACACTGAAGCTTTCTTT	CARRPSGGSNTEAFF
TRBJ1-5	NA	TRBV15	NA	TGTGCCACCAGCAGAGTATTGGGCAATCAGCCCCAGCATTTT	CATSRVLGNQPQHF
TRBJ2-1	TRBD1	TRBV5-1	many	TGCGCCAGCAGCTTGGTCCTCCCAGGGGGTTTAAGGTCCTACAATGAGCAGTTCTTC	CASSLVLPGGLRSYNEQFF
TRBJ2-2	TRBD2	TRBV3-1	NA	TGTGCCAGCAGCCAGAGCGGGGTTTACACCGGGGAGCTGTTTTTT	CASSQSGVYTGELFF
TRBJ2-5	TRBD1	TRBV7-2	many	TGTGCCAGCAGCTCTACAGGGGAAGAGACCCAGTACTTC	CASSSTGEETQYF
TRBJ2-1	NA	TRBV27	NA	TGTGCCAGCAGTAAAACAGGCTCCTACAATGAGCAGTTCTTC	CASSKTGSYNEQFF
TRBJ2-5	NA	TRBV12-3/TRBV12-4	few	TGTGCCGCGGCGACCCTGAGAAAACAAGAGACCCAGTACTTC	CAAATLRKQETQYF
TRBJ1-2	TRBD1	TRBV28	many	TGTGCCAGCAGCACCGGGACAGACTATGGCTACACCTTC	CASSTGTDYGYTF
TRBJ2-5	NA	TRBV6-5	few	TGTGCCAGCAGTTACCAGCGGGAAGAGACCCAGTACTTC	CASSYQREETQYF
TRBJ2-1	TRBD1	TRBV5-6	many	TGTGCCAGCAGCGGGGACAGACAGGGAAATGAGCAGTTCTTC	CASSGDRQGNEQFF
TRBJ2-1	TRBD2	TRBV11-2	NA	TGTGCCAGCAGCTTAGGACTAGCGGGGGTCCTAACCTACAATGAGCAGTTCTTC	CASSLGLAGVLTYNEQFF
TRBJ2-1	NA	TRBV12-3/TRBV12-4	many	TGTGCCAGCAGTTTAACTTCCGGGAGTGAGCAGTTCTTC	CASSLTSGSEQFF
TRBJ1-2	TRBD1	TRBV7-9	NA	TGTGCCACACGGACAGGGAATGGCTACACCTTC	CATRTGNGYTF
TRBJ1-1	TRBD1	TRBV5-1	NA	TGCGCCAGCAGCTTAGGACAGGGTAGAACGAACACTGAAGCTTTCTTT	CASSLGQGRTNTEAFF